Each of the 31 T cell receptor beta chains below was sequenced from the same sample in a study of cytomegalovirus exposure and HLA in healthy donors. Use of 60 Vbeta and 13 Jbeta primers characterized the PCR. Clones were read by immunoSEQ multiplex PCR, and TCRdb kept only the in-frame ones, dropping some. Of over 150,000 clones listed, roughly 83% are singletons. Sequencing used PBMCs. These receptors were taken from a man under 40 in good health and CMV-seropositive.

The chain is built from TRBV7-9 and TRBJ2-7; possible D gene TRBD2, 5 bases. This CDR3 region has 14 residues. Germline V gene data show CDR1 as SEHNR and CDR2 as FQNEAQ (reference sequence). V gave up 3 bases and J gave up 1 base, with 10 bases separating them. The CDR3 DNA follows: TGTGCCAGCAGCTTTGGGAGAGCGTCCTACGAGCAGTACTTC. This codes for CASSFGRASYEQYF.

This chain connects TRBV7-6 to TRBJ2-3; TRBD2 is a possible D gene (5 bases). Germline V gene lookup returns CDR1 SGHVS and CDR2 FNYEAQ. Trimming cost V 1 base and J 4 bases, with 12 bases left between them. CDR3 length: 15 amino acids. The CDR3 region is CASSLGHLAPDTQYF. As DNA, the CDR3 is TGTGCCAGCAGCTTAGGACACCTAGCCCCAGATACGCAGTATTTT. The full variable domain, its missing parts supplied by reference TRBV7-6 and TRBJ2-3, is GAGVSQSPRYKVTKRGQDVALRCDPISGHVSLYWYRQALGQGPEFLTYFNYEAQQDKSGLPNDRFSAERPEGSISTLTIQRTEQRDSAMYRCASSLGHLAPDTQYFGPGTRLTVL.

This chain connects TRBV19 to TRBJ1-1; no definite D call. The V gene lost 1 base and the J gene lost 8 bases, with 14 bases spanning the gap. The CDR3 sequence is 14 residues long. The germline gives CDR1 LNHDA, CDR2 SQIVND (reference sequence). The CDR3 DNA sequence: TGTGCCAGTAGTATAGCTCGGACTCCGGGAGAAGCTTTCTTT. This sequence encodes CASSIARTPGEAFF.

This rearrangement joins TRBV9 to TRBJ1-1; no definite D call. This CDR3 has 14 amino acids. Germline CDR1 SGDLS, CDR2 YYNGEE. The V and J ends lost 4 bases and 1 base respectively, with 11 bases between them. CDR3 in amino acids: CASSKGRQNTEAFF. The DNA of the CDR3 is TGTGCCAGCAGCAAAGGAAGACAGAACACTGAAGCTTTCTTT.

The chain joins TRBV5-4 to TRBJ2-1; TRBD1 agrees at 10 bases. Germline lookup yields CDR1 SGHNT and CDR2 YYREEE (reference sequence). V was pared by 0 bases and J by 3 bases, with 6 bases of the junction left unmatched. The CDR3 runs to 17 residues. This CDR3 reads CASSLVGGTGVYNEQFF. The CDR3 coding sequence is TGTGCCAGCAGCTTGGTTGGCGGGACAGGGGTCTACAATGAGCAGTTCTTC.

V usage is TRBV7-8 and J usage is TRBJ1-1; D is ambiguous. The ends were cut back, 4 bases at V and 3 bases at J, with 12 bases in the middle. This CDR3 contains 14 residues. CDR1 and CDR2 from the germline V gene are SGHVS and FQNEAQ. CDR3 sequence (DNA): TGTGCCAGCAGCTCTCTTTCTCAGGACACTGAAGCTTTCTTT. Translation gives CASSSLSQDTEAFF. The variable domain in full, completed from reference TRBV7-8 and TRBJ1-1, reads GAGVSQSPRYKVAKRGQDVALRCDPISGHVSLFWYQQALGQGPEFLTYFQNEAQLDKSGLPSDRFFAERPEGSVSTLKIQRTQQEDSAVYLCASSSLSQDTEAFFGQGTRLTVV.

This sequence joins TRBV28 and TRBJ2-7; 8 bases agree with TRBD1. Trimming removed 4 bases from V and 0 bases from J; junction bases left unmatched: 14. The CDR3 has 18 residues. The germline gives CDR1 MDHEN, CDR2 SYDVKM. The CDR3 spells CASSSPLTRTGSSYEQYF. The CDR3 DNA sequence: TGTGCCAGCAGTTCACCACTCACCAGGACAGGGAGCTCCTACGAGCAGTACTTC.

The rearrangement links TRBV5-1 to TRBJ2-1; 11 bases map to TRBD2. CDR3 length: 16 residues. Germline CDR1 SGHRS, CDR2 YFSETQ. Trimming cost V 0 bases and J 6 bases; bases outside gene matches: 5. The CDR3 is CASSLAFGTSGNEQFF. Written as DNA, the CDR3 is TGCGCCAGCAGCTTGGCATTCGGGACTAGCGGCAATGAGCAGTTCTTC.

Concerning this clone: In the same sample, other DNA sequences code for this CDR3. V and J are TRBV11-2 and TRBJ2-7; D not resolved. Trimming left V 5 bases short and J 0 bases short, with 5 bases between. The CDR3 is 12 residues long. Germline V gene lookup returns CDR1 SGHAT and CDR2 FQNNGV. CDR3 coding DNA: TGTGCCAGCAGCCCGTCCTCCTACGAGCAGTACTTC. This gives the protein CASSPSSYEQYF.

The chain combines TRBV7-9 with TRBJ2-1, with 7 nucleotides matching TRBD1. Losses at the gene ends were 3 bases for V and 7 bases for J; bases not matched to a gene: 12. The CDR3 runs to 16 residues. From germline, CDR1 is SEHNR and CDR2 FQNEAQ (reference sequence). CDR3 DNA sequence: TGTGCCAGCAGCTTGGGGGTGAGGGGGCTTGGTAATGAGCAGTTCTTC. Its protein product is CASSLGVRGLGNEQFF.

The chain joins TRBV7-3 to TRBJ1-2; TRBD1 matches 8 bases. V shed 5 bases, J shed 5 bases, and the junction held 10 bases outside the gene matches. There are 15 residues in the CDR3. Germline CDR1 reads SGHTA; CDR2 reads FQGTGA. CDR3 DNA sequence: TGTGCCAGCAGCCCAACTGGACAGGGTGGTTATGGCTACACCTTC. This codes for CASSPTGQGGYGYTF. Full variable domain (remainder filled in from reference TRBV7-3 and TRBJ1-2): GAGVSQTPSNKVTEKGKYVELRCDPISGHTALYWYRQSLGQGPEFLIYFQGTGAADDSGLPNDRFFAVRPEGSVSTLKIQRTERGDSAVYLCASSPTGQGGYGYTFGSGTRLTVV.

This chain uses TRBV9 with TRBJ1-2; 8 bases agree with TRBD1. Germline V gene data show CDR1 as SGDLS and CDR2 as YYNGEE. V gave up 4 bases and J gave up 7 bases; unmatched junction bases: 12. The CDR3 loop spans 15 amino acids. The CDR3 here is CASSILGTGLSGYTF. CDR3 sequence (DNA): TGTGCCAGCAGCATCCTCGGGACAGGTTTGAGTGGCTACACCTTC.

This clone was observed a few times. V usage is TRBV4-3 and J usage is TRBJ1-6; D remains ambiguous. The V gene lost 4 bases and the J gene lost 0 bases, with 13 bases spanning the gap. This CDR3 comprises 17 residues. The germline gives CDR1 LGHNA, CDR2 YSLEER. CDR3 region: CASSRWTGSSYNSPLHF. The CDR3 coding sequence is TGCGCCAGCAGCCGATGGACGGGGAGCTCCTATAATTCACCCCTCCACTTT.

CDR3 DNA: TGTGCCATCACACAGGGGTATTCGGGCTCTGGAAACACCATATATTTT. It yields the protein CAITQGYSGSGNTIYF. The V gene is TRBV10-3, the J gene TRBJ1-3; 7 bases agree with TRBD1. Germline values: CDR1 ENHRY, CDR2 SYGVKD. The CDR3 covers 16 residues. The trim removed 7 bases at V and 0 bases at J, leaving 9 bases unmatched.

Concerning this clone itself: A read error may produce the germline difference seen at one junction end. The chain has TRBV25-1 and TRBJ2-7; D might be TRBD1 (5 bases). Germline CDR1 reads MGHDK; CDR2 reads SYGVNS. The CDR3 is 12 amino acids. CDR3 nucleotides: TGTACCAGCAGACCTGACAGCCGCGAGCAGTACTTC. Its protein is CTSRPDSREQYF.

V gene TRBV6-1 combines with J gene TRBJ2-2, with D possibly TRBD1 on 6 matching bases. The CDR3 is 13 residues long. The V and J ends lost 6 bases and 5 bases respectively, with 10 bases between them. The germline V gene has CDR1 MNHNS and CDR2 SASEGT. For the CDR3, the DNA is TGTGCCAGCAGATCCACAGGGACCGGGGAGCTGTTTTTT. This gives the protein CASRSTGTGELFF.

CDR3: CASSLEIGEQFF. CDR3 DNA sequence: TGCGCCAGCAGCTTGGAGATCGGTGAGCAGTTCTTC. This chain uses TRBV5-1 with TRBJ2-1; no reliable D call. The V end was cut by 0 bases, the J end by 9 bases, with 7 bases between. The germline V gene has CDR1 SGHRS and CDR2 YFSETQ. The CDR3 consists of 12 residues.

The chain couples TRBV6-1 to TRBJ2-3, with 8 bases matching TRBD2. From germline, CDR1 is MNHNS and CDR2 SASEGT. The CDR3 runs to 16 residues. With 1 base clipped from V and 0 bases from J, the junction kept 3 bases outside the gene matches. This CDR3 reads CASSEGRGASTDTQYF. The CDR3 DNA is TGTGCCAGCAGTGAAGGGCGGGGGGCTAGCACAGATACGCAGTATTTT.

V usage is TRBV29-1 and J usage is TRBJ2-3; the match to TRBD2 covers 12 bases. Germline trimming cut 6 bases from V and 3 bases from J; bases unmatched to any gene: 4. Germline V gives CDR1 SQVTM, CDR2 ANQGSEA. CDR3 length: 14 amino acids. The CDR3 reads CSVSLAGGTDTQYF. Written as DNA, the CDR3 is TGCAGCGTAAGTCTAGCGGGAGGGACAGATACGCAGTATTTT.

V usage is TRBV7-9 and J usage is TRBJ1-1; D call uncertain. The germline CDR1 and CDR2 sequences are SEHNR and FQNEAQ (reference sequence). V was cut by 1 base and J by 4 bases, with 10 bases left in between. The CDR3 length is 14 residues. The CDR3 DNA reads TGTGCCAGCAGCTTAGACCTAGTCGGCACTGAAGCTTTCTTT. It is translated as CASSLDLVGTEAFF.

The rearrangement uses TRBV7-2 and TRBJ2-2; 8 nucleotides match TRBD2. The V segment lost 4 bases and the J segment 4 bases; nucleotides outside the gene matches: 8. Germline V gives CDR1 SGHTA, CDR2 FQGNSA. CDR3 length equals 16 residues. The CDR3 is CASSYSGTRVTGELFF. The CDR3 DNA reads TGTGCCAGCAGCTATTCCGGGACTAGGGTCACCGGGGAGCTGTTTTTT.

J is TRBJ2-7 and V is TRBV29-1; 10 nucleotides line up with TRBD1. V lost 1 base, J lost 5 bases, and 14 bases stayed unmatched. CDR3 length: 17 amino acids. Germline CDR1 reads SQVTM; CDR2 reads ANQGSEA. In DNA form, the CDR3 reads TGCAGCGTTGAAGGGTTTGGGCGACAGGGGGCTATTAACGAGCAGTACTTC. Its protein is CSVEGFGRQGAINEQYF.

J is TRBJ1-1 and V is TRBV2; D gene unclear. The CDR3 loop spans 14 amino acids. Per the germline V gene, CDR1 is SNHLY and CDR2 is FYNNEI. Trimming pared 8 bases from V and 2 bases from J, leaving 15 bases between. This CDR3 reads CASDPIGVNTEAFF. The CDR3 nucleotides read TGTGCCAGCGACCCGATCGGGGTAAACACTGAAGCTTTCTTT.

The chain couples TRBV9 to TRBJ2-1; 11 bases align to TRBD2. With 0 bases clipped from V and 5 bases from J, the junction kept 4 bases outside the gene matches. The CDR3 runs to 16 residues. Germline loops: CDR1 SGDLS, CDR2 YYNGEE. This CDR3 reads CASSVVGSGGDNEQFF. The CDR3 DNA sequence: TGTGCCAGCAGCGTAGTGGGTAGCGGGGGGGACAATGAGCAGTTCTTC.

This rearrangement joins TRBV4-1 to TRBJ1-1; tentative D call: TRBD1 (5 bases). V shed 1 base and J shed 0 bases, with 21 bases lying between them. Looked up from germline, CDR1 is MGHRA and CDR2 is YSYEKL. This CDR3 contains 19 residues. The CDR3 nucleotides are TGCGCCAGCAGCCAAGTAGGTGGCAGGGCCTATACCCTGAACACTGAAGCTTTCTTT. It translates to CASSQVGGRAYTLNTEAFF.

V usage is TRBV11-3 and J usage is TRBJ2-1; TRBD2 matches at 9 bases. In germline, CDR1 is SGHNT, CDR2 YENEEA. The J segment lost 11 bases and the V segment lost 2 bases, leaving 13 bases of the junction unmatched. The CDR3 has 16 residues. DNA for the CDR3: TGTGCCAGCAGCTTACGTAGCGGGGGCCCACGGCGTCAGCAGTTCTTC. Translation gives CASSLRSGGPRRQQFF.

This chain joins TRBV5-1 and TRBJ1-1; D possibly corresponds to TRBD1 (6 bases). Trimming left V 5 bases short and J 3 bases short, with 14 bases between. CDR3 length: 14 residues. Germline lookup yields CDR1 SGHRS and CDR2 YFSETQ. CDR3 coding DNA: TGCGCCAGCAGGGGGGGGCCGCTTGACACTGAAGCTTTCTTT. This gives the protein CASRGGPLDTEAFF. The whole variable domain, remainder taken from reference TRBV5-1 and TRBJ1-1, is KAGVTQTPRYLIKTRGQQVTLSCSPISGHRSVSWYQQTPGQGLQFLFEYFSETQRNKGNFPGRFSGRQFSNSRSEMNVSTLELGDSALYLCASRGGPLDTEAFFGQGTRLTVV.

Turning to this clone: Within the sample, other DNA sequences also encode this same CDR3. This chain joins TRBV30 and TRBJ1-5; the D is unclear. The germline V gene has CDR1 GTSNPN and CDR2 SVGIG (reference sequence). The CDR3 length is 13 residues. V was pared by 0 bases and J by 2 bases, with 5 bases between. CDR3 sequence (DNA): TGTGCCTGGAGTGTACGGGGCAATCAGCCCCAGCATTTT. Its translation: CAWSVRGNQPQHF.

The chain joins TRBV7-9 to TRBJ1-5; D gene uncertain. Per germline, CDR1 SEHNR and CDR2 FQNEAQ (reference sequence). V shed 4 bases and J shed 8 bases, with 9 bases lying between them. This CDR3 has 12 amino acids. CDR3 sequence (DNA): TGTGCCAGCAGCTCCTCCGCAGAGCCCCAGCATTTT. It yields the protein CASSSSAEPQHF.

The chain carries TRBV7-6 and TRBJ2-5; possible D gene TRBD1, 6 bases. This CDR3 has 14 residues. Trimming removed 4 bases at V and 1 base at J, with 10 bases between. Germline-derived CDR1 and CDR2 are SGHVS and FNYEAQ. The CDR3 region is CASSSQGPQETQYF. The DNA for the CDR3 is TGTGCCAGCAGCTCACAGGGCCCCCAAGAGACCCAGTACTTC. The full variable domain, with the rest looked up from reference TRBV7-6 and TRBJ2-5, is GAGVSQSPRYKVTKRGQDVALRCDPISGHVSLYWYRQALGQGPEFLTYFNYEAQQDKSGLPNDRFSAERPEGSISTLTIQRTEQRDSAMYRCASSSQGPQETQYFGPGTRLLVL.

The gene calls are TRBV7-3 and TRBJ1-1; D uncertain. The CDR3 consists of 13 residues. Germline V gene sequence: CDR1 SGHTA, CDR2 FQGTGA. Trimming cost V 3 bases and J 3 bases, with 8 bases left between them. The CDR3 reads CASSFAGDTEAFF. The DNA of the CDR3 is TGTGCCAGCAGCTTTGCCGGTGACACTGAAGCTTTCTTT.